This T cell receptor beta chain was sequenced in a study of blood T cell repertoires in COVID-19. Categorization into cohorts depended on clinical history that participants reported. Profiled with immunoSEQ multiplex PCR; TCRdb holds only in-frame clones, not every one. Seen here are about 220,000 clones, approximately 83% observed once, and the top ten hold approximately 3.1%. The CDR3 has 12 residues. Unmatched junction bases numbered 5, after V lost 6 bases and J lost 7 bases. The germline CDR1 and CDR2 sequences are MNHNY and SVGAGI (reference sequence). The sequence came from a woman aged 60 to 75 who had recovered from COVID-19. This chain connects TRBV6-6 to TRBJ1-2, with 7 bases identical to TRBD1. The sequencing sample was made of PBMCs or T cells enriched from blood (not recorded which). CDR3 amino acids: CASSRQGGGYTF. CDR3 DNA sequence: TGTGCCAGCAGCAGGCAGGGGGGTGGCTACACCTTC.